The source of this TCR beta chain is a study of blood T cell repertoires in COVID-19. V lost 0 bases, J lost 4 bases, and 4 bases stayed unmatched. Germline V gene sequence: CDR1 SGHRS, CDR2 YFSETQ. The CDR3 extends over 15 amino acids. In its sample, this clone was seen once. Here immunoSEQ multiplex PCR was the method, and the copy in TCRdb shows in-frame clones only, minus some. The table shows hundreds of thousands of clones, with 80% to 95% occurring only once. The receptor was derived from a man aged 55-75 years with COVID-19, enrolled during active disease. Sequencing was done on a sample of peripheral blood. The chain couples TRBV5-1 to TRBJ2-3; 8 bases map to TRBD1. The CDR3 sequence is CASSLGDRTADTQYF. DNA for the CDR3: TGCGCCAGCAGCTTGGGGGACAGGACCGCAGATACGCAGTATTTT.